Given below is one T cell receptor beta chain in context. This sample was taken from a study of blood T cell repertoires in COVID-19. Study summary: COVID-19 samples, acute and convalescent, were from the United States, Italy and Spain. Sample material is recorded as cDNA or gDNA derived from T cells, B-cell-depleted T cells, or PBMCs.

Trimming stripped 4 bases from V and 4 bases from J, with 11 bases between. Looked up from germline, CDR1 is MNHEY and CDR2 is SMNVEV (reference sequence). The CDR3 is 13 residues long. The table came from immunoSEQ multiplex PCR; TCRdb's copy has only in-frame clones and leaves some out. The table lists about 130,000 clones, about 89% of them singletons. This rearrangement joins TRBV27 to TRBJ2-7, with D maybe TRBD2 (6 bases). The sequence derives from a woman aged 55-69 years with acute or convalescent COVID-19. The specimen sequenced was peripheral blood. CDR3: CASSWGERYEQYF. The CDR3 nucleotides read TGTGCCAGCAGTTGGGGGGAGCGGTACGAGCAGTACTTC.